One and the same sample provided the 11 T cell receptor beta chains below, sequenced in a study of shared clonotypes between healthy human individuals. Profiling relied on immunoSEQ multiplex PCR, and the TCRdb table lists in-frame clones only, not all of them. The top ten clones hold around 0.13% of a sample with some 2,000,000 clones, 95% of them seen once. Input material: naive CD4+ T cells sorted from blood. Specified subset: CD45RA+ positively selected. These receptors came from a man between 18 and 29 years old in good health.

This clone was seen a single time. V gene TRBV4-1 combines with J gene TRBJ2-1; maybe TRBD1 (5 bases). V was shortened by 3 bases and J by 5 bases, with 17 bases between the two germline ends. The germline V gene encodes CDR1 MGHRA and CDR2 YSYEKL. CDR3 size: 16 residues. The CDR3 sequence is CASSHSNRGRDNEQFF. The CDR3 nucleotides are TGCGCCAGCAGCCACTCAAATAGGGGCCGGGACAATGAGCAGTTCTTC.

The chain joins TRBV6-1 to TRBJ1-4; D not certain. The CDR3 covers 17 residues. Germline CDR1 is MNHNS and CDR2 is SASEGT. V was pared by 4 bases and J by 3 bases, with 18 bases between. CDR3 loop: CASSGTLHTAPNEKLFF. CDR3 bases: TGTGCCAGCAGTGGGACGCTTCATACAGCACCTAATGAAAAACTGTTTTTT.

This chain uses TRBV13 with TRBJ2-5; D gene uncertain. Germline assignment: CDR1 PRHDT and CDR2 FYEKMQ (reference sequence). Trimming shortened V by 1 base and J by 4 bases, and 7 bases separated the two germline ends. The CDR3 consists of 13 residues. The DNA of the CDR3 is TGTGCCAGCAGCTTAGCCCACAGAGAGACCCAGTACTTC. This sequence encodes CASSLAHRETQYF.

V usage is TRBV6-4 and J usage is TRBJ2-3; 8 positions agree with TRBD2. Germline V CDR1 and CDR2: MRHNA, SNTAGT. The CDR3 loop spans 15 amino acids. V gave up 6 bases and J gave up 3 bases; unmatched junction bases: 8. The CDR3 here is CASRATSVGTDTQYF. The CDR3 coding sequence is TGTGCCAGCAGGGCGACTAGCGTTGGGACAGATACGCAGTATTTT.

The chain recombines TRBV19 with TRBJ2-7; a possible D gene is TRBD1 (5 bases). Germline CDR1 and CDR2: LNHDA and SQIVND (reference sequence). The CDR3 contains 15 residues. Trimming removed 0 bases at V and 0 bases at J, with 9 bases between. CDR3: CASSIEGAPSYEQYF. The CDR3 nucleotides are TGTGCCAGTAGTATAGAAGGGGCCCCCTCCTACGAGCAGTACTTC. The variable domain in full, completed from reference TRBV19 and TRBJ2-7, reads DGGITQSPKYLFRKEGQNVTLSCEQNLNHDAMYWYRQDPGQGLRLIYYSQIVNDFQKGDIAEGYSVSREKKESFPLTVTSAQKNPTAFYLCASSIEGAPSYEQYFGPGTRLTVT.

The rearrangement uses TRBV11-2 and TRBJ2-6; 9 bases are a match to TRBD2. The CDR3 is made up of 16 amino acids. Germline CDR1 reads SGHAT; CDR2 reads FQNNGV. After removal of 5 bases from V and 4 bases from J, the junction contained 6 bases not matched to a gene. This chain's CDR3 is CASSIIAGVGANVLTF. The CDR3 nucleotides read TGTGCCAGCAGCATAATAGCGGGGGTCGGGGCCAACGTCCTGACTTTC.

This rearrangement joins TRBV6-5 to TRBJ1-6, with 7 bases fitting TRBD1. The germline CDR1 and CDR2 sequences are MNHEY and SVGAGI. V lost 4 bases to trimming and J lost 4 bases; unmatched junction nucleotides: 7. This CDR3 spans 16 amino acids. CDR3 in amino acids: CASSFRDSLYNSPLHF. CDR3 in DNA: TGTGCCAGCAGTTTCCGGGACAGCTTATATAATTCACCCCTCCACTTT.

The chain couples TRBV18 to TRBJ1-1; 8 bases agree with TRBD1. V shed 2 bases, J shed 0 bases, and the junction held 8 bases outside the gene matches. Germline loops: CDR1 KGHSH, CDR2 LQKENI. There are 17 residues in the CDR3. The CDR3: CASSPSRTGILNTEAFF. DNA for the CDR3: TGTGCCAGCTCACCATCCCGGACAGGGATATTGAACACTGAAGCTTTCTTT.

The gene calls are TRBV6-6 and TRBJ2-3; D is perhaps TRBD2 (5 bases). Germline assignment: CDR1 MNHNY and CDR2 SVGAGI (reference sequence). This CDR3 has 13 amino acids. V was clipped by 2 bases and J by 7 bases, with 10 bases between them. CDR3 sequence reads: CASSYEGTNTQYF. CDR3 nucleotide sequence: TGTGCCAGCAGTTACGAGGGCACGAATACGCAGTATTTT.

The CDR3 region has the DNA TGTGCCATCAAGGGTAGCTACGAGCAGTACTTC. Encoded protein: CAIKGSYEQYF. The J gene is TRBJ2-7, the V gene TRBV10-3; D not resolved. Germline V gene sequence: CDR1 ENHRY, CDR2 SYGVKD. There are 11 residues in the CDR3. V shed 7 bases and J shed 3 bases, with 7 bases lying between them.

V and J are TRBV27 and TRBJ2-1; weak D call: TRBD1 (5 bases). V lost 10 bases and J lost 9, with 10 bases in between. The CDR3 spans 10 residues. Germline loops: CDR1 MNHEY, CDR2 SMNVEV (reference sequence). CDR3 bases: TGTGCCACAAGGGGTAGTGAGCAGTTCTTC. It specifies CATRGSEQFF.